These 16 T cell receptor beta chains share one sample of origin, sequenced in a study of T cell responses to AZD1222 COVID-19 vaccine. The data were produced by immunoSEQ multiplex PCR, yet TCRdb's version contains in-frame clones alone and is incomplete. The data contain some 64,000 clones, roughly 84% of them singletons. Material: peripheral blood, obtained on day 0 of AZD1222 vaccination. These receptors came from an adult in good health.

This clone appeared a single time. The chain has TRBV6-5 and TRBJ1-3, with a tentative D call TRBD1 (5 bases). V was cut by 5 bases and J by 4 bases, with 12 bases left in between. This CDR3 has 14 amino acids. Germline CDR1 and CDR2: MNHEY and SVGAGI. This CDR3 reads CASSRGGTGNTIYF. For the CDR3, the DNA is TGTGCCAGCAGTCGGGGGGGGACCGGAAACACCATATATTTT.

V usage is TRBV7-2 and J usage is TRBJ2-7, with 8 bases lining up with TRBD2. V was pared by 2 bases and J by 0 bases, with 12 bases of the junction left unmatched. Germline V lookup: CDR1 SGHTA, CDR2 FQGNSA. This CDR3 has 18 amino acids. The CDR3 DNA follows: TGTGCCAGCAGCTTACGGGGGGCTACTAGCGGTACCTCCTACGAGCAGTACTTC. The encoded protein is CASSLRGATSGTSYEQYF. The whole variable domain, remainder taken from reference TRBV7-2 and TRBJ2-7, is GAGVSQSPSNKVTEKGKDVELRCDPISGHTALYWYRQSLGQGLEFLIYFQGNSAPDKSGLPSDRFSAERTGGSVSTLTIQRTQQEDSAVYLCASSLRGATSGTSYEQYFGPGTRLTVT.

This chain links TRBV7-9 with TRBJ1-2, with TRBD1 as a possible D gene (6 bases). In germline, CDR1 is SEHNR, CDR2 FQNEAQ (reference sequence). The V end was cut by 5 bases, the J end by 4 bases, with 8 bases between. CDR3 length equals 12 residues. The CDR3 region has the DNA TGTGCCAGCAGCCCGGACAGCTATGGCTACACCTTC. Its translation: CASSPDSYGYTF.

The chain joins TRBV2 to TRBJ2-1; 7 bases line up with TRBD1. J lost 7 bases, V lost 5 bases, and 5 bases had no gene match. CDR1 and CDR2 (germline): SNHLY, FYNNEI. The CDR3 spans 13 residues. The CDR3 loop is CASSKNRGNEQFF. In DNA, the CDR3 is TGTGCCAGCAGTAAGAACAGGGGAAATGAGCAGTTCTTC.

The table lists this clone with a count of one. The V call is TRBV5-1, the J call TRBJ2-2; weak D call: TRBD2 (6 bases). V was pared by 3 bases and J by 3 bases, with 9 bases between. The germline V gene has CDR1 SGHRS and CDR2 YFSETQ. The CDR3 has 14 amino acids. CDR3 coding DNA: TGCGCCAGCAGCTGGGGGGTCGACACCGGGGAGCTGTTTTTT. Residues: CASSWGVDTGELFF.

This chain connects TRBV2 to TRBJ2-3; TRBD2 is a possible D gene (6 bases). The CDR3 has 12 amino acids. Germline lookup yields CDR1 SNHLY and CDR2 FYNNEI. With 4 bases removed from V and 7 bases from J, the gap between germline ends came to 9 bases. CDR3 coding DNA: TGTGCCAGCAGTGCTAGCGCCTATACGCAGTATTTT. Protein product: CASSASAYTQYF.

The chain joins TRBV2 to TRBJ1-6; 9 bases align to TRBD1. CDR1 and CDR2 (germline): SNHLY, FYNNEI. CDR3 size: 17 residues. Germline trimming cut 2 bases from V and 5 bases from J; bases unmatched to any gene: 7. The CDR3 nucleotides read TGTGCCAGCAGTGAATACGGGGGACAGGGAAATAATTCACCCCTCCACTTT. Its protein is CASSEYGGQGNNSPLHF.

The genes are TRBV2 and TRBJ2-1; D gene unclear. From germline, CDR1 is SNHLY and CDR2 FYNNEI. Trimming stripped 8 bases from V and 5 bases from J, with 16 bases between. CDR3 length equals 14 residues. The CDR3 protein is CASEAVPADNEQFF. The CDR3 DNA is TGTGCCAGCGAGGCAGTACCGGCCGACAATGAGCAGTTCTTC.

On this clone: One end of the junction does not line up with germline, which may come from a read error. The J gene is TRBJ1-2, the V gene TRBV5-1; the D is unclear. Germline V CDR1 and CDR2: SGHRS, YFSETQ. This CDR3 is built from 13 residues. CDR3 sequence: CASSWLPGSLGFF. The CDR3 bases are TGCGCCAGCAGCTGGCTCCCGGGCAGCTTGGGGTTTTTC.

The gene calls are TRBV6-2 or TRBV6-3 and TRBJ2-1; weak D call: TRBD2 (6 bases). The V gene's germline CDR1 is MNHEY and CDR2 SVGEGT. V was shortened by 5 bases and J by 3 bases, with 14 bases between the two germline ends. The CDR3 runs 15 residues. As DNA, the CDR3 is TGTGCCAGCAGTACTCCCTTGGACTACTACAATGAGCAGTTCTTC. As protein: CASSTPLDYYNEQFF.

The chain uses TRBV9 and TRBJ2-7; D ambiguous. The CDR3 is made up of 15 amino acids. Trimming removed 0 bases at V and 0 bases at J, with 10 bases between. Germline CDR1 reads SGDLS; CDR2 reads YYNGEE. CDR3 nucleotides: TGTGCCAGCAGCGTAGGGCCGGGCAGCTCCTACGAGCAGTACTTC. It codes for CASSVGPGSSYEQYF. The whole variable domain, remainder taken from reference TRBV9 and TRBJ2-7, is DSGVTQTPKHLITATGQRVTLRCSPRSGDLSVYWYQQSLDQGLQFLIQYYNGEERAKGNILERFSAQQFPDLHSELNLSSLELGDSALYFCASSVGPGSSYEQYFGPGTRLTVT.

The chain is built from TRBV3-1 (or the pseudogene TRBV3-2) and TRBJ2-1; D is unclear. The CDR3 is made up of 11 amino acids. Germline CDR1 is LGHDT and CDR2 is YNNKEL (reference sequence). The ends were cut back, 6 bases at V and 5 bases at J, with 5 bases in the middle. The CDR3 region is CASRLNNEQFF. The CDR3 DNA sequence: TGTGCCAGCAGGTTAAACAATGAGCAGTTCTTC.

This chain uses TRBV2 with TRBJ2-5, with D perhaps TRBD1 or TRBD2 (6 bases each). CDR1 SNHLY and CDR2 FYNNEI come from the germline V gene. Trimming took off 6 bases at V and 5 bases at J, with 10 bases between the two ends. This CDR3 region has 12 residues. The CDR3 spells CASSGGWETQYF. CDR3 bases: TGTGCCAGCAGCGGGGGCTGGGAGACCCAGTACTTC.

The chain joins TRBV6-1 to TRBJ2-2; D is undetermined. The CDR3 has 15 amino acids. V was cut by 1 base and J by 4 bases, with 10 bases left in between. The V gene's germline CDR1 is MNHNS and CDR2 SASEGT. CDR3 sequence reads: CASSEGSASTGELFF. In nucleotides, the CDR3 is TGTGCCAGCAGTGAAGGGTCCGCTAGCACCGGGGAGCTGTTTTTT.

The V gene is TRBV19, the J gene TRBJ1-5; weak D call: TRBD1 (6 bases). The CDR3 is 17 residues long. Per germline, CDR1 LNHDA and CDR2 SQIVND (reference sequence). V was clipped by 5 bases and J by 2 bases, with 19 bases between them. CDR3 bases: TGTGCCAGTAGTGGTGAATCAGGGGCAGGGGGCAATCAGCCCCAGCATTTT. Its protein product is CASSGESGAGGNQPQHF. Together with reference TRBV19 and TRBJ1-5, the CDR3 gives the full variable domain: DGGITQSPKYLFRKEGQNVTLSCEQNLNHDAMYWYRQDPGQGLRLIYYSQIVNDFQKGDIAEGYSVSREKKESFPLTVTSAQKNPTAFYLCASSGESGAGGNQPQHFGDGTRLSIL.

This clone showed up just once. The chain uses TRBV5-6 and TRBJ2-5; the D gene is possibly TRBD1 (6 bases). Trimming took 0 bases from V and 7 from J, leaving 10 bases between them. CDR1 and CDR2 (germline): SGHDT, YYEEEE. The CDR3 contains 13 residues. This CDR3 is CASSLGDTATQYF. The CDR3 DNA is TGTGCCAGCAGCTTGGGGGACACCGCGACCCAGTACTTC. Variable domain in full (rest from reference TRBV5-6 and TRBJ2-5): DAGVTQSPTHLIKTRGQQVTLRCSPKSGHDTVSWYQQALGQGPQFIFQYYEEEERQRGNFPDRFSGHQFPNYSSELNVNALLLGDSALYLCASSLGDTATQYFGPGTRLLVL.